The 20 T cell receptor beta chains given below trace back to one sample, sequenced in a study of blood T cell repertoires in COVID-19. The table came from immunoSEQ multiplex PCR; TCRdb's copy has only in-frame clones and leaves some out. The sample has around 70,000 clones, approximately 80% seen once. The specimen sequenced was peripheral blood. These receptors were obtained from a woman aged 55-69 years with acute or convalescent COVID-19.

This clone appeared a few times. V and J are TRBV5-4 and TRBJ2-2; 7 bases are a match to TRBD1. The CDR3 runs to 16 residues. V lost 3 bases, J lost 1 base, and 6 bases stayed unmatched. CDR1 SGHNT and CDR2 YYREEE come from the germline V gene (reference sequence). The CDR3 region is CASSSIRDRNTGELFF. CDR3 bases: TGTGCCAGCAGCTCGATACGGGACAGGAACACCGGGGAGCTGTTTTTT.

This clone appeared once. The chain carries TRBV4-1 and TRBJ2-5; TRBD2 agrees at 8 bases. This CDR3 region has 16 residues. J lost 5 bases, V lost 0 bases, and 8 bases had no gene match. CDR1 is MGHRA, CDR2 YSYEKL, per germline. The CDR3 sequence: CASSQDLRGAGETQYF. The CDR3 coding sequence is TGCGCCAGCAGCCAAGATCTGCGGGGGGCAGGGGAGACCCAGTACTTC.

This clone was counted only a few times. This sequence joins TRBV24-1 and TRBJ2-1; 8 nucleotides agree with TRBD1. The junction had 6 bases not matched to a gene; V was cut back by 0 bases and J by 6 bases. This CDR3 contains 16 residues. In germline, CDR1 is KGHDR, CDR2 SFDVKD. The CDR3 coding sequence is TGTGCCACCAGTGATTTGCTAGGACAGGGAGGCAATGAGCAGTTCTTC. It is translated as CATSDLLGQGGNEQFF.

The chain links TRBV15 to TRBJ2-7; 9 nucleotides match TRBD1. CDR1 and CDR2 (germline): LNHNV, YYDKDF (reference sequence). The CDR3 spans 15 residues. The V and J ends lost 3 bases and 5 bases, in that order; junction bases with no gene match: 8. The CDR3, as DNA: TGTGCCACCAGCAGGTGGGACAGGGATAGACACGAGCAGTACTTC. This translates into CATSRWDRDRHEQYF.

The chain is built from TRBV7-8 and TRBJ2-3; 13 bases match TRBD2. V dropped 1 base and J dropped 5; count of bases not matched to a gene: 0. Germline V gives CDR1 SGHVS, CDR2 FQNEAQ. The CDR3 is 15 amino acids. The CDR3, as DNA: TGTGCCAGCAGCTTAGGACTAGCGGGGGGAGATACGCAGTATTTT. Translating it yields CASSLGLAGGDTQYF.

The chain has TRBV7-9 and TRBJ1-2, with 8 bases that match TRBD1. This CDR3 is 16 amino acids long. Germline trimming cut 5 bases from V and 1 base from J; bases unmatched to any gene: 9. Germline lookup yields CDR1 SEHNR and CDR2 FQNEAQ (reference sequence). The CDR3 is CASSRSDRASNYGYTF. The CDR3 nucleotides read TGTGCCAGCAGCCGCTCGGACAGGGCCAGTAACTATGGCTACACCTTC.

The chain employs TRBV19 and TRBJ1-1; 9 positions match TRBD1. Germline-derived CDR1 and CDR2 are LNHDA and SQIVND (reference sequence). The CDR3 is made up of 14 amino acids. Trimming cost V 7 bases and J 2 bases; bases outside gene matches: 5. The CDR3: CASNRGRDNTEAFF. The CDR3 DNA is TGTGCCAGTAACAGGGGGCGCGACAACACTGAAGCTTTCTTT.

The rearrangement links TRBV10-3 to TRBJ2-3, with D possibly TRBD2 on 6 matching bases. The CDR3 sequence is 14 residues long. With 2 bases removed from V and 1 base from J, the gap between germline ends came to 7 bases. Germline V gene sequence: CDR1 ENHRY, CDR2 SYGVKD. The CDR3 loop is CAISETSRTDTQYF. CDR3 sequence (DNA): TGTGCCATCAGTGAGACTAGCCGCACAGATACGCAGTATTTT.

The chain carries TRBV7-9 and TRBJ2-3; TRBD2 aligns across 7 bases. Losses at the gene ends were 2 bases for V and 2 bases for J; bases not matched to a gene: 7. From germline, CDR1 is SEHNR and CDR2 FQNEAQ (reference sequence). The CDR3 covers 16 residues. In DNA form, the CDR3 reads TGTGCCAGCAGCTTAAGGGAGGGGAAAATCACAGATACGCAGTATTTT. It translates to CASSLREGKITDTQYF.

The chain carries TRBV6-5 and TRBJ2-5, with 8 positions matching TRBD2. CDR3 length: 13 amino acids. CDR1 and CDR2 from the germline V gene are MNHEY and SVGAGI. Trimming at V came to 6 bases and at J to 2 bases, leaving 2 bases not matched to a gene. CDR3 sequence: CASRGLAQETQYF. The CDR3 coding sequence is TGTGCCAGCAGAGGACTAGCACAAGAGACCCAGTACTTC.

The chain combines TRBV3-1 (or the pseudogene TRBV3-2) with TRBJ1-2, with TRBD1 identical over 8 bases. The V gene's germline CDR1 is LGHDT and CDR2 YNNKEL (reference sequence). This CDR3 region has 17 residues. The junction had 12 bases not matched to a gene; V was cut back by 2 bases and J by 4 bases. CDR3 sequence (DNA): TGTGCCAGCAGCCAACAAAGCCTCGGACAGGGCGGCTATGGCTACACCTTC. This gives the protein CASSQQSLGQGGYGYTF.

This rearrangement joins TRBV5-4 to TRBJ1-5, with D perhaps matching TRBD1 (5 bases). Trimming took 1 base from V and 7 from J, leaving 15 bases between them. The CDR3 has 15 amino acids. Per germline, CDR1 SGHNT and CDR2 YYREEE (reference sequence). In nucleotides, the CDR3 is TGTGCCAGCAGCTTGTCCCCGACGGGGGACCAGCCCCAGCATTTT. This translates into CASSLSPTGDQPQHF.

The rearrangement joins TRBV4-1 to TRBJ2-2; TRBD1 aligns across 9 bases. V was pared by 0 bases and J by 1 base, with 3 bases of the junction left unmatched. CDR1 and CDR2 from the germline V gene are MGHRA and YSYEKL. The length of the CDR3 is 17 residues. This CDR3 is CASSQDRQGVNTGELFF. CDR3 bases: TGCGCCAGCAGCCAAGATCGACAGGGGGTGAACACCGGGGAGCTGTTTTTT.

The chain couples TRBV7-3 to TRBJ1-6, with D perhaps TRBD1 (5 bases). The CDR3 is made up of 16 amino acids. Trimming removed 5 bases at V and 5 bases at J, with 16 bases between. Germline CDR1 and CDR2: SGHTA and FQGTGA. The CDR3 loop is CASSRRAGTDNSPLHF. The CDR3 coding sequence is TGTGCCAGCAGCCGAAGGGCGGGGACTGATAATTCACCCCTCCACTTT.

The gene calls are TRBV7-2 and TRBJ1-2; D is undetermined. This CDR3 is 15 amino acids long. The V end lost 3 bases, the J end lost 0 bases, and 11 bases lay between the germline ends. Germline V CDR1 and CDR2: SGHTA, FQGNSA. CDR3 sequence: CASSFSLGANYGYTF. CDR3 nucleotide sequence: TGTGCCAGCAGCTTTTCGCTCGGGGCTAACTATGGCTACACCTTC.

The V gene is TRBV18, the J gene TRBJ2-2; TRBD1 agrees at 8 bases. Germline trimming cut 6 bases from V and 10 bases from J; bases unmatched to any gene: 16. The germline gives CDR1 KGHSH, CDR2 LQKENI. The CDR3 contains 16 residues. This CDR3 is CASSGKEAGGITELFF. The CDR3 bases are TGTGCCAGCTCCGGGAAGGAGGCAGGGGGCATCACGGAGCTGTTTTTT.

The V and J genes are TRBV4-1 and TRBJ1-1, with D possibly being TRBD1 (6 bases). Deletions cut 2 bases from V and 4 bases from J, with 17 bases between. The CDR3 spans 16 residues. Germline CDR1 MGHRA, CDR2 YSYEKL. CDR3 in amino acids: CASSQPRGARGTEAFF. Written as DNA, the CDR3 is TGCGCCAGCAGCCAACCCCGGGGGGCAAGGGGCACTGAAGCTTTCTTT.

The chain recombines TRBV6-1 with TRBJ2-7; tentative D call: TRBD1 (5 bases). Per the germline V gene, CDR1 is MNHNS and CDR2 is SASEGT. V lost 1 base and J lost 4, with 14 bases in between. The CDR3 sequence is 15 residues long. The CDR3 spells CASSEEEQGRYEQYV. The CDR3 nucleotides are TGTGCCAGCAGTGAAGAGGAGCAGGGAAGATACGAGCAGTACGTC.

This clone appeared a few times. The chain employs TRBV6-5 and TRBJ2-7, with TRBD2 matching 8 bases. This CDR3 spans 13 amino acids. The germline V gene has CDR1 MNHEY and CDR2 SVGAGI. The V gene end was trimmed by 6 bases and the J gene end by 2 bases; junction bases not matched to a gene: 3. The CDR3 spells CASRKGLAYEQYF. CDR3 DNA sequence: TGTGCCAGCAGAAAGGGACTAGCCTACGAGCAGTACTTC.

In this sample, this clone turned up a few times. In the same sample, other DNA sequences code for this CDR3. This sequence joins TRBV27 and TRBJ1-5, with 7 bases fitting TRBD1. With 4 bases clipped from V and 1 base from J, the junction kept 7 bases outside the gene matches. The CDR3 runs 16 residues. From germline, CDR1 is MNHEY and CDR2 SMNVEV (reference sequence). In DNA form, the CDR3 reads TGTGCCAGCAGTTCCCGGGACAGAGGAAGCAATCAGCCCCAGCATTTT. Its protein is CASSSRDRGSNQPQHF.